The entry that follows covers one T cell receptor (beta chain) sequence. Its antigen is unidentified. The study ran its PCR with 60 Vbeta and 13 Jbeta primers. Libraries were prepared by immunoSEQ multiplex PCR; TCRdb keeps only in-frame clonotypes and omits some of them. The table has around 69,000 clones, approximately 70% seen once; the top ten hold more than 7.5%. In germline, CDR1 is SGDLS, CDR2 YYNGEE. V gave up 0 bases and J gave up 3 bases, with 10 bases separating them. The CDR3 has 15 amino acids. The sample comes from a study of cytomegalovirus exposure and HLA in healthy donors. Broader study findings: The study dropped some indistinguishable V segments, TRBV6-2 and TRBV6-3 among them.

The chain employs TRBV9 and TRBJ1-5; D may be TRBD1 (5 bases). This sequence was found in a woman between 50 and 59 years old in good health and CMV-seropositive. The sample was PBMCs. The CDR3 nucleotides read TGTGCCAGCAGCGTAGGGGGCAGGAACAATCAGCCCCAGCATTTT. It codes for CASSVGGRNNQPQHF.